The TCR beta chain described here comes from a study of read filtering for tumor transcriptome and immune sequencing. Study summary: The cohort had about 16 men and approximately 13 women aged about 45 to 80, mean roughly 66 years. General study findings and limits: Even smaller IR-seq throughput identified most shared clonotypes. Dropping single-read clonotypes raised IR-seq and RNA-seq shared-clonotype correlation. Single-read clonotypes: 80% to 90% of IR-seq clonotypes (about 3.5% of reads), about 75% of RNA-seq clonotypes (roughly 49% of reads).

The CDR3 contains 13 residues. Germline assignment: CDR1 MDHEN and CDR2 SYDVKM. Trimming stripped 6 bases from V and 0 bases from J, with 9 bases between. The library was built from about 400 ng RNA with molecular barcoded adaptors for alpha/delta and beta/gamma chains. TCRdb recomputed calls from the reads with MiXCR, one row per CDR3 protein. This sample has 30,000 to 40,000 distinct CDR3 sequences, with 14% found just once. Comment on this clonotype: The antigen is not known.

The chain employs TRBV28 and TRBJ2-7; the D gene could be TRBD1 or TRBD2 (5 bases each). Sequencing was performed on a population of CD138-negative cells sorted from bone marrow. The source of this sequence is a donor at least 40 years old with multiple myeloma. The CDR3 DNA sequence: TGTGCCAGCAGGGGGGAAAGCTCCTACGAGCAGTACTTC. Translation: CASRGESSYEQYF.